Following are 23 T cell receptor beta chains from one sample sequenced in a study of cytomegalovirus exposure and HLA in healthy donors. Both 60 Vbeta primers and 13 Jbeta primers went into the PCR. Sequencing was performed with immunoSEQ multiplex PCR; in TCRdb, only in-frame clones are kept and a portion is missing. The data hold some 87,000 clones, with around 70% observed a single time. Sequencing input: PBMCs. The receptors originated from a woman aged 45-65 years in good health and CMV-seropositive.

The chain carries TRBV7-2 and TRBJ1-4, with D perhaps TRBD1 (6 bases). Looked up from germline, CDR1 is SGHTA and CDR2 is FQGNSA. The germline V and J ends were trimmed by 4 bases and 8 bases, with 17 bases remaining between them. The CDR3 sequence is 15 residues long. The CDR3 loop reads CASSWGGLVMEKLFF. The CDR3 region has the DNA TGTGCCAGCAGCTGGGGGGGGCTCGTGATGGAAAAACTGTTTTTT.

The genes are TRBV28 and TRBJ1-3; D is unresolved. Germline lookup yields CDR1 MDHEN and CDR2 SYDVKM. V was trimmed by 3 bases and J by 1 base, leaving 7 bases between them. The CDR3 is 14 residues long. The CDR3 protein is CASSFSISGNTIYF. CDR3 DNA sequence: TGTGCCAGCAGTTTTAGTATATCTGGAAACACCATATATTTT.

CDR3 amino acids: CASSLEGTSINIQYF. The CDR3 DNA is TGTGCCAGCAGCTTAGAAGGGACTAGTATAAACATTCAGTACTTC. The V gene is TRBV11-2, the J gene TRBJ2-4; TRBD2 matches 8 bases. The germline gives CDR1 SGHAT, CDR2 FQNNGV. The CDR3 has 15 residues. V dropped 0 bases and J dropped 6; count of bases not matched to a gene: 4.

The chain carries TRBV7-2 and TRBJ2-2; TRBD1 aligns across 8 bases. The V and J ends lost 5 bases and 4 bases, in that order; junction bases with no gene match: 12. From germline, CDR1 is SGHTA and CDR2 FQGNSA. The CDR3 has 17 amino acids. CDR3 DNA: TGTGCCAGCAGCCATAACCTCGGGACAGGTTTCACCGGGGAGCTGTTTTTT. Its translation: CASSHNLGTGFTGELFF.

The rearrangement uses TRBV7-9 and TRBJ2-3; 8 positions match TRBD1. Per the germline V gene, CDR1 is SEHNR and CDR2 is FQNEAQ (reference sequence). Germline trimming cut 4 bases from V and 3 bases from J; bases unmatched to any gene: 6. CDR3 length equals 15 residues. CDR3 sequence: CASSSSTGETDTQYF. The CDR3 nucleotides are TGTGCCAGCAGCTCTTCGACAGGGGAGACAGATACGCAGTATTTT.

In this sample, this clone turned up a few times. An end of the junction differs from the germline gene, which may be a read error. This sequence joins TRBV7-7 and TRBJ2-1; D may be TRBD1 (5 bases). CDR1 is SSHAT, CDR2 FNYEAQ, per germline (reference sequence). This CDR3 spans 15 amino acids. The CDR3 loop is CASSTGPRSYNEQFF. Written as DNA, the CDR3 is TGTGCTAGCAGCACAGGTCCGCGGTCCTACAATGAGCAGTTCTTC.

This clone was detected a few times. V and J are TRBV15 and TRBJ2-5; the match to TRBD2 covers 11 bases. Germline CDR1 and CDR2: LNHNV and YYDKDF (reference sequence). The V and J ends lost 0 bases and 7 bases, in that order; junction bases with no gene match: 13. CDR3 length equals 18 residues. CDR3 coding DNA: TGTGCCACCAGCAGAGAATACGGTCTAGCGGGAGGCGGGGTGACCCAGTACTTC. Translating it yields CATSREYGLAGGGVTQYF.

The rearrangement uses TRBV30 and TRBJ1-6; D gene unclear. Germline CDR1 is GTSNPN and CDR2 is SVGIG (reference sequence). V shed 3 bases and J shed 6 bases, with 12 bases lying between them. The CDR3 is made up of 14 amino acids. The CDR3 spells CAWRVQSPNSPLHF. The CDR3 DNA is TGTGCCTGGAGGGTACAGAGCCCTAATTCACCCCTCCACTTT.

V and J are TRBV5-1 and TRBJ2-5; D may be TRBD1 (7 bases). With the DNA end fitting TRBJ2-7 better, the J assignment may be wrong. Per the germline V gene, CDR1 is SGHRS and CDR2 is YFSETQ. The CDR3 totals 13 residues. Written as DNA, the CDR3 is TGCGCCAGCAGGGAGGGGGCGCCATACGAGCAGTACTTC. This codes for CASREGAPYEQYF.

The V and J genes are TRBV9 and TRBJ1-1, with D possibly matching TRBD1 (6 bases). Germline V gives CDR1 SGDLS, CDR2 YYNGEE. The CDR3 is made up of 14 amino acids. The germline V and J ends were trimmed by 2 bases and 3 bases, with 11 bases remaining between them. The CDR3 reads CASSVGPGDTEAFF. The CDR3 DNA is TGTGCCAGCAGCGTGGGTCCAGGGGACACTGAAGCTTTCTTT.

This clone came up once. The chain carries TRBV4-2 and TRBJ2-1; maybe TRBD2 (6 bases). The CDR3 spans 16 residues. V dropped 4 bases and J dropped 5 bases, with 18 bases sitting between them. Germline assignment: CDR1 LGHNA and CDR2 YNFKEQ. In nucleotides, the CDR3 is TGTGCCAGCAGCCCTTCGGGTTCGGGGGTGAACAATGAGCAGTTCTTC. Translating gives CASSPSGSGVNNEQFF.

This chain links TRBV30 with TRBJ2-2, with 7 nucleotides matching TRBD2. The ends lost 4 bases at V and 6 bases at J; junction bases unmatched: 11. The CDR3 totals 15 residues. Per germline, CDR1 GTSNPN and CDR2 SVGIG (reference sequence). The CDR3 spells CAWTASGGSSGELFF. The CDR3 DNA is TGTGCCTGGACCGCAAGTGGCGGGAGTTCCGGGGAGCTGTTTTTT.

The CDR3 DNA reads TGTGCCAGCACCCCAGGCAGAGGGTGGGACAATGAGCAGTTCTTC. Its translation is CASTPGRGWDNEQFF. The rearrangement joins TRBV28 to TRBJ2-1, with D perhaps matching TRBD2 (5 bases). Trimming removed 7 bases at V and 5 bases at J, with 18 bases between. The germline V gene has CDR1 MDHEN and CDR2 SYDVKM. The CDR3 has 15 amino acids.

This chain joins TRBV29-1 and TRBJ2-1, with 10 bases fitting TRBD1. The CDR3 is 15 residues long. V trimming: 7 bases; J trimming: 2 bases; junction bases outside the gene matches: 8. Per germline, CDR1 SQVTM and CDR2 ANQGSEA. DNA for the CDR3: TGCAGCGCCCCGAGAGGACAGGGGGCCTACAATGAGCAGTTCTTC. Translating gives CSAPRGQGAYNEQFF.

The V and J genes are TRBV6-5 and TRBJ2-1; 9 bases are shared with TRBD2. J was trimmed by 5 bases and V by 5 bases; bases with no gene match: 7. CDR1 is MNHEY, CDR2 SVGAGI, per germline. The CDR3 totals 15 residues. The CDR3 protein is CASSPSGMGNNEQFF. CDR3 nucleotides: TGTGCCAGCAGTCCTAGCGGGATGGGGAACAATGAGCAGTTCTTC.

This sequence joins TRBV5-1 and TRBJ2-3, with D perhaps TRBD2 (6 bases). The germline gives CDR1 SGHRS, CDR2 YFSETQ. This CDR3 spans 15 amino acids. Between the trimmed V and J ends, which lost 0 bases and 3 bases, there was a span of 11 bases. CDR3 DNA sequence: TGCGCCAGCAGCTTGGCGGCTAGCGCTACAGATACGCAGTATTTT. It translates to CASSLAASATDTQYF.

The chain couples TRBV7-2 to TRBJ1-2; TRBD1 matches at 7 bases. CDR3 length: 15 amino acids. Germline CDR1 SGHTA, CDR2 FQGNSA. The J segment lost 1 base and the V segment lost 5 bases, leaving 7 bases of the junction unmatched. For the CDR3, the DNA is TGTGCCAGCAGCCAAAGGACAGGACTTAACTATGGCTACACCTTC. Translation: CASSQRTGLNYGYTF.

This clone occurred a few times. The chain is built from TRBV10-3 and TRBJ1-5; TRBD1 is a possible D gene (5 bases). This CDR3 is built from 13 residues. Trimming removed 11 bases from V and 1 base from J, with 12 bases in between. In germline, CDR1 is ENHRY, CDR2 SYGVKD. DNA of the CDR3: TGTGCCGCAAGCCGGACAAGCAATCAGCCCCAGCATTTT. It yields the protein CAASRTSNQPQHF.

The J gene is TRBJ2-7, the V gene TRBV7-2, with 10 bases fitting TRBD2. The CDR3 loop spans 16 amino acids. CDR1 is SGHTA, CDR2 FQGNSA, per germline. Germline trimming cut 5 bases from V and 1 base from J; bases unmatched to any gene: 8. The DNA of the CDR3 is TGTGCCAGCAGCCCGCCAGCGGGAGGGGGTTCCTACGAGCAGTACTTC. Its protein product is CASSPPAGGGSYEQYF.

The rearrangement uses TRBV2 and TRBJ2-5; 10 nucleotides line up with TRBD2. Germline V lookup: CDR1 SNHLY, CDR2 FYNNEI. Trimming removed 4 bases from V and 4 bases from J; junction bases left unmatched: 12. CDR3 length: 17 residues. CDR3 sequence (DNA): TGTGCCAGCAGTGGGACTAGCGGTGGGGGGGGCAGAGAGACCCAGTACTTC. It is translated as CASSGTSGGGGRETQYF. The complete variable domain, with remaining parts taken from reference TRBV2 and TRBJ2-5, reads EPEVTQTPSHQVTQMGQEVILRCVPISNHLYFYWYRQILGQKVEFLVSFYNNEISEKSEIFDDQFSVERPDGSNFTLKIRSTKLEDSAMYFCASSGTSGGGGRETQYFGPGTRLLVL.

J is TRBJ2-5 and V is TRBV18; D is ambiguous. The J call is doubtful: the DNA matches TRBJ2-7 better. Germline CDR1 KGHSH, CDR2 LQKENI. The CDR3 has 13 amino acids. The CDR3 spells CASSPENLYEQYF. The CDR3 nucleotides are TGTGCCAGCTCACCAGAAAATCTGTACGAGCAGTACTTC.

The V and J genes are TRBV7-9 and TRBJ2-2, with D maybe TRBD1 (5 bases). CDR1 is SEHNR and CDR2 is FQNEAQ in the germline V gene (reference sequence). This CDR3 is built from 14 residues. Trimming took off 5 bases at V and 2 bases at J, with 9 bases between the two ends. The CDR3 sequence: CASSRGSNTGELFF. CDR3 nucleotide sequence: TGTGCCAGCAGCAGGGGAAGTAACACCGGGGAGCTGTTTTTT. The whole variable domain, remainder taken from reference TRBV7-9 and TRBJ2-2, is DTGVSQNPRHKITKRGQNVTFRCDPISEHNRLYWYRQTLGQGPEFLTYFQNEAQLEKSRLLSDRFSAERPKGSFSTLEIQRTEQGDSAMYLCASSRGSNTGELFFGEGSRLTVL.

V and J are TRBV5-1 and TRBJ1-6, with D hard to call. In germline, CDR1 is SGHRS, CDR2 YFSETQ. The V gene lost 0 bases and the J gene lost 7 bases, with 11 bases spanning the gap. This CDR3 has 15 amino acids. The CDR3 loop reads CASSLGRTGNSPLHF. CDR3 DNA sequence: TGCGCCAGCAGCTTGGGCAGGACTGGAAATTCACCCCTCCACTTT. The full variable domain, with the rest looked up from reference TRBV5-1 and TRBJ1-6, is KAGVTQTPRYLIKTRGQQVTLSCSPISGHRSVSWYQQTPGQGLQFLFEYFSETQRNKGNFPGRFSGRQFSNSRSEMNVSTLELGDSALYLCASSLGRTGNSPLHFGNGTRLTVT.